The 8 T cell receptor beta chains given below trace back to one sample, sequenced in a study of CD8+CD57+ T cells in acquired aplastic anemia. Using genomic DNA as the template, TCR beta VDJ and CDR3 profiling was carried out. From the reads, TCRdb called clonotypes with MiXCR, one entry per CDR3 protein. Of some 290,000 distinct CDR3 sequences listed, approximately 55% were seen once; the top ten hold less than 10%. Material: sorted CD4+, CD8+, or CD8+CD57+ T cells (not recorded which) from PBMCs. These receptors originate from a human donor with severe aplastic anemia or a healthy control (not recorded which).

This chain uses TRBV7-2 with TRBJ2-7, with 10 positions matching TRBD2. The V segment lost 3 bases and the J segment 5 bases; nucleotides outside the gene matches: 16. CDR3 size: 18 residues. Germline CDR1 is SGHTA and CDR2 is FQGNSA. The DNA for the CDR3 is TGTGCCAGCAGCTTTCCCTACGCTAGCGGGAGAGGACGGGACGAGCAGTACTTC. This sequence encodes CASSFPYASGRGRDEQYF.

The chain recombines TRBV11-2 with TRBJ2-5, with TRBD1 matching 9 bases. The CDR3 is 15 amino acids. Germline-derived CDR1 and CDR2 are SGHAT and FQNNGV. J gave up 5 bases and V 10 bases, and 14 bases lay outside the gene matches. The CDR3, as DNA: TGTGCCACTTCCTCAGTCGGGACAGGGAGCGAGACCCAGTACTTC. Protein product: CATSSVGTGSETQYF.

V gene TRBV15 combines with J gene TRBJ2-5, with 7 bases that match TRBD2. Germline CDR1 reads LNHNV; CDR2 reads YYDKDF (reference sequence). Trimming removed 3 bases from V and 3 bases from J; junction bases left unmatched: 4. CDR3 length equals 14 residues. The CDR3 loop is CATSRGTTKETQYF. For the CDR3, the DNA is TGTGCCACCAGCAGGGGGACTACCAAAGAGACCCAGTACTTC.

V is TRBV7-3 and J is TRBJ2-3; TRBD2 aligns across 12 bases. V was clipped by 6 bases and J by 5 bases; unmatched bases: 6. The germline gives CDR1 SGHTA, CDR2 FQGTGA. CDR3 length equals 15 residues. In DNA form, the CDR3 reads TGTGCCAGCAGGTGGACTAGCGGGACGGGAGATACGCAGTATTTT. It yields the protein CASRWTSGTGDTQYF. The full variable domain, its missing parts supplied by reference TRBV7-3 and TRBJ2-3, is GAGVSQTPSNKVTEKGKYVELRCDPISGHTALYWYRQSLGQGPEFLIYFQGTGAADDSGLPNDRFFAVRPEGSVSTLKIQRTERGDSAVYLCASRWTSGTGDTQYFGPGTRLTVL.

The chain links TRBV7-9 to TRBJ1-1, with D tentatively TRBD1 (5 bases). Germline CDR1 reads SEHNR; CDR2 reads FQNEAQ (reference sequence). The V end was cut by 5 bases, the J end by 1 base, with 11 bases between. The CDR3 loop spans 14 amino acids. For the CDR3, the DNA is TGTGCCAGCAGCCACTGGGACGGGAACACTGAAGCTTTCTTT. Its translation is CASSHWDGNTEAFF.

CDR3 nucleotide sequence: TGTGCCAGCAGCTTAAAAGACAATGAGCAGTTCTTC. It encodes CASSLKDNEQFF. The genes are TRBV7-2 and TRBJ2-1; D gene ambiguous. Germline V lookup: CDR1 SGHTA, CDR2 FQGNSA. The length of the CDR3 is 12 residues. The V end lost 2 bases, the J end lost 5 bases, and 4 bases lay between the germline ends.

The chain couples TRBV7-3 to TRBJ1-5, with D unresolved. This CDR3 spans 14 amino acids. Germline CDR1 SGHTA, CDR2 FQGTGA. V was clipped by 4 bases and J by 3 bases, with 10 bases between them. CDR3 amino acids: CASSSGGLNQPQHF. The CDR3 DNA is TGTGCCAGCAGCTCGGGTGGGCTCAATCAGCCCCAGCATTTT.

A single count supports this clonotype. The chain is built from TRBV9 and TRBJ2-6; TRBD2 is a possible D gene (6 bases). The length of the CDR3 is 16 residues. CDR1 is SGDLS and CDR2 is YYNGEE in the germline V gene. V was pared by 0 bases and J by 4 bases, with 11 bases between. The CDR3 region is CASSVGAGTGANVLTF. CDR3 coding DNA: TGTGCCAGCAGCGTAGGTGCGGGGACCGGGGCCAACGTCCTGACTTTC.